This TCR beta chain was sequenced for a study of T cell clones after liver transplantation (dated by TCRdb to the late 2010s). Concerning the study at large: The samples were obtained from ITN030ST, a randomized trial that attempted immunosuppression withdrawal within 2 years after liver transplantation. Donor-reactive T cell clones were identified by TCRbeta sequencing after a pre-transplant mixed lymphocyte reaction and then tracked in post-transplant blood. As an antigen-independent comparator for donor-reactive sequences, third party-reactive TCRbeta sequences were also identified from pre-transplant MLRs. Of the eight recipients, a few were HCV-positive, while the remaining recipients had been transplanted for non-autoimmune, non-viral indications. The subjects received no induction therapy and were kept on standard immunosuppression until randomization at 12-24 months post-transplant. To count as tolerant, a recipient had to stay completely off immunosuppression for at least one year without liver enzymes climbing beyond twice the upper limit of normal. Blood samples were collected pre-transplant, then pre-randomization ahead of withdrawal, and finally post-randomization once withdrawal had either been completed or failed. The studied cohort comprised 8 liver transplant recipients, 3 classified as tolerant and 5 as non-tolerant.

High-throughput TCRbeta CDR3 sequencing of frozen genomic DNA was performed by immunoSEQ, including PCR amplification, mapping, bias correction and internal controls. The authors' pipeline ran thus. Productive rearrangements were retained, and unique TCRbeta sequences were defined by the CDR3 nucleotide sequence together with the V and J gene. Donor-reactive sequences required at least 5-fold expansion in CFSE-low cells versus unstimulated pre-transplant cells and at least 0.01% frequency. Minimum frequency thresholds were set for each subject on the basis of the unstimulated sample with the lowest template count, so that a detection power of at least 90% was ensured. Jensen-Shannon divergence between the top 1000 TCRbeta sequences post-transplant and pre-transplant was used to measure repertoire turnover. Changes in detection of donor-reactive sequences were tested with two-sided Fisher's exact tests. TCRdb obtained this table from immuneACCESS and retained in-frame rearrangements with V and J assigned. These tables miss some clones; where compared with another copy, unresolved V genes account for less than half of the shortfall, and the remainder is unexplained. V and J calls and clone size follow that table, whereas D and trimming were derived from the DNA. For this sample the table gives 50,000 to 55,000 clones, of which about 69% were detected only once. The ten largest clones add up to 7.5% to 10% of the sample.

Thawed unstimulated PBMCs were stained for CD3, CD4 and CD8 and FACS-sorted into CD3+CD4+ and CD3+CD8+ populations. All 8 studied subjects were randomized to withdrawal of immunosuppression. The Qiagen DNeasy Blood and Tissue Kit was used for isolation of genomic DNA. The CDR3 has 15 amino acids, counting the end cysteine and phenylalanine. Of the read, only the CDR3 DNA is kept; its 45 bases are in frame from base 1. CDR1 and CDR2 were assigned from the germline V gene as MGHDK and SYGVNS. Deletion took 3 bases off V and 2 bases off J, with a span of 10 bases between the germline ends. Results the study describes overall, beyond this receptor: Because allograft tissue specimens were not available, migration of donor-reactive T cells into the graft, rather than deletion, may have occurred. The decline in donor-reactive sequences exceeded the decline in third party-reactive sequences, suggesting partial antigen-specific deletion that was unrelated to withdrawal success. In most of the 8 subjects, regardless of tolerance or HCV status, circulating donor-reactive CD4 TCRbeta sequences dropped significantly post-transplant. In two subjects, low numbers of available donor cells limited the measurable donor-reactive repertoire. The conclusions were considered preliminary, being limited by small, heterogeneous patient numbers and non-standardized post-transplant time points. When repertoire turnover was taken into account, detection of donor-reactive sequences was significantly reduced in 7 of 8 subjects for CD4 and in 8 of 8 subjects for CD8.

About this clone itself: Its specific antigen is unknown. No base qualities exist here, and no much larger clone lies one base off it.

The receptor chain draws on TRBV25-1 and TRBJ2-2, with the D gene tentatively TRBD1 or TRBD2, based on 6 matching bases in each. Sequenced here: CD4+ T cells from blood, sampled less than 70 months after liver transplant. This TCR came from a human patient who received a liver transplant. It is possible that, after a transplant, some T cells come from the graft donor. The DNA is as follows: TGTGCCAGCAGTGATCCGGGGGCAAACACCGGGGAGCTGTTTTTT. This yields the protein CASSDPGANTGELFF.